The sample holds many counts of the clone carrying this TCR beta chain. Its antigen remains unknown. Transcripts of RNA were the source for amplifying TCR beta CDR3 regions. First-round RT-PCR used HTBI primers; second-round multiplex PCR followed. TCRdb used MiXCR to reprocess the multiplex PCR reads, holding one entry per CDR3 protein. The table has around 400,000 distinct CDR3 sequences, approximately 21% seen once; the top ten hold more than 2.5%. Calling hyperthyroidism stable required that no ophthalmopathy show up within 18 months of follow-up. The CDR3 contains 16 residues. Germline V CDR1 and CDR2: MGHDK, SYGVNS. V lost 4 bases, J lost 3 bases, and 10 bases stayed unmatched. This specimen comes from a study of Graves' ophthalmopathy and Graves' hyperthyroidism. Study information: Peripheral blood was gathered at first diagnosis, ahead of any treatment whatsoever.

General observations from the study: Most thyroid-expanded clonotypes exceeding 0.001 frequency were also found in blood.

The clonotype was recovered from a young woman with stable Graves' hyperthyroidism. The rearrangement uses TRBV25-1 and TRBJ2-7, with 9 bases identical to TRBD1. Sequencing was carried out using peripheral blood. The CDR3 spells CASSAKVGTGYYEQYF. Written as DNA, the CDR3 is TGTGCCAGCAGTGCCAAGGTAGGGACAGGGTACTACGAGCAGTACTTC.